This T cell receptor beta chain emerged from a study of blood T cell repertoires in COVID-19. Looked up from germline, CDR1 is SGHNT and CDR2 is YYREEE (reference sequence). V lost 7 bases and J lost 2, with 15 bases in between. CDR3 length: 14 residues. Clones were read by immunoSEQ multiplex PCR, and TCRdb kept only the in-frame ones, dropping some. The data show about 300,000 clones, 89% seen once. The genes are TRBV5-4 and TRBJ1-2; the D is unclear. The origin of this receptor is a woman aged 25 to 39 with COVID-19, enrolled during active disease. Material: peripheral blood. The CDR3 protein is CASSGLGLNYGYTF. The CDR3 DNA follows: TGTGCCAGCTCTGGTTTGGGCCTAAACTATGGCTACACCTTC.